The 3 T cell receptor beta chains in this list originate from one sample, sequenced in a study of CD8 T cells in ankylosing spondylitis. TCRdb analysed the 5' RACE reads with MiXCR anew, one entry per CDR3 protein. The sample carries some 290,000 distinct CDR3 sequences, roughly 20% recorded once. Sequencing used blood, either unsorted or a sorted T cell fraction (not recorded which). These receptors were obtained from a male donor with ankylosing spondylitis or in good health (not recorded which).

This rearrangement joins TRBV29-1 to TRBJ2-5; TRBD2 matches 10 bases. This CDR3 contains 13 residues. Germline V gives CDR1 SQVTM, CDR2 ANQGSEA. With 4 bases clipped from V and 5 bases from J, the junction kept 4 bases outside the gene matches. DNA for the CDR3: TGCAGCGTTGTCAGCGGGAGGGCGGAGACCCAGTACTTC. Translating gives CSVVSGRAETQYF.

This clonotype was counted many times. The gene calls are TRBV29-1 and TRBJ2-2, with 10 bases lining up with TRBD2. CDR3 length equals 14 residues. With 6 bases clipped from V and 3 bases from J, the junction kept 4 bases outside the gene matches. Germline lookup yields CDR1 SQVTM and CDR2 ANQGSEA. The CDR3 is CSVPTSGYTGELFF. The CDR3 bases are TGCAGCGTCCCGACTAGCGGGTACACCGGGGAGCTGTTTTTT.

This sequence joins TRBV20-1 and TRBJ2-3, with TRBD2 matching 9 bases. The germline V gene has CDR1 DFQATT and CDR2 SNEGSKA (reference sequence). CDR3 length: 13 residues. Germline trimming cut 7 bases from V and 6 bases from J; bases unmatched to any gene: 8. The CDR3 region is CSEGGRGPDTQYF. In DNA, the CDR3 is TGCAGTGAAGGCGGGAGGGGGCCCGATACGCAGTATTTT.